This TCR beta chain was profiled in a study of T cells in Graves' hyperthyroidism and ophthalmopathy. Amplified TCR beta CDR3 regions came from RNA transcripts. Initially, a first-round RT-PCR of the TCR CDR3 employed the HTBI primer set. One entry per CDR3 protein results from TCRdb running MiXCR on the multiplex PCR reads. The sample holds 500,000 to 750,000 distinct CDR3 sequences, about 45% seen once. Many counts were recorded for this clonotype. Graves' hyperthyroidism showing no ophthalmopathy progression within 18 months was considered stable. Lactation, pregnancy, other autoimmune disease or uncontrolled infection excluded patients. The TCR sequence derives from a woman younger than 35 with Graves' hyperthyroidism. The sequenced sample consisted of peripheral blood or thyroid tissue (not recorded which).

The CDR3 region has the DNA TGTGCCAGCAGTGAAGATACATCGAACACTGAAGCTTTCTTT. Amino acid sequence: CASSEDTSNTEAFF. The J gene is TRBJ1-1, the V gene TRBV2; D not resolved. V was trimmed by 1 base and J by 1 base, leaving 7 bases between them. Looked up from germline, CDR1 is SNHLY and CDR2 is FYNNEI. The length of the CDR3 is 14 residues.